These T cell receptor beta chains were read from a single sample in a study of T cells after yellow fever vaccination. Each CDR3 protein is one row after TCRdb ran MiXCR on the 5' RACE reads. Of about 580,000 distinct CDR3 sequences listed, about 17% are singletons. Sequences were derived from PBMCs, sampled 5 days after the first yellow fever vaccination. The source of these receptors is a man between 18 and 35 years old who received the YFV17D yellow fever vaccine. The conserved cysteine and the conserved F or W are not part of the CDR3 here. Fields, in order: V gene, J gene, CDR3 protein.

>TRBV4-3|TRBJ2-1
ASSQASRGGLDEQF
>TRBV5-1|TRBJ2-7
ASSLERGTGEQY
>TRBV12-3/TRBV12-4|TRBJ2-4
ASTDGTKNIQY
>TRBV10-3|TRBJ1-5
AISEPGQGINQPQH
>TRBV5-8|TRBJ2-2
ASSTTGAGTGELF
>TRBV19|TRBJ1-1
ASSIVGDTEAF
>TRBV12-3/TRBV12-4|TRBJ2-3
ASSLTSGNTDTQY
>TRBV7-8|TRBJ2-6
ASSLNVGSGANVLT
>TRBV25-1|TRBJ2-7
ASSERRPLPYEQY
>TRBV28|TRBJ2-3
ASLWRGTDTQY
>TRBV6-4|TRBJ2-1
ASSESLFGLVRHWSSYNEQF
>TRBV6-2/TRBV6-3|TRBJ2-3
ASARESSQSDTQY
>TRBV4-3|TRBJ2-7
ASSPGGQGFFEQY
>TRBV4-1|TRBJ2-5
ASSQGIVFRGPETQY
>TRBV7-6|TRBJ1-4
ASSLNRVEKLF
>TRBV6-1|TRBJ2-7
ASSLPATSEQY
>TRBV27|TRBJ2-7
ASTGERGLAGSFSYEQY
>TRBV14|TRBJ2-1
ASSATSGGVNEQF
>TRBV25-1|TRBJ1-4
ASSGITGSNEKLF
>TRBV6-1|TRBJ2-3
ASSERGRRSDTQY
>TRBV29-1|TRBJ1-1
SVVGGRRFTEAF
>TRBV7-9|TRBJ2-1
ASSALAPYNEQF
>TRBV6-5|TRBJ2-5
ASSYSVTTSQY
>TRBV4-1|TRBJ1-2
ASSQGGSANYGYT
>TRBV25-1|TRBJ1-4
ASREAGTEKLF
>TRBV12-3/TRBV12-4|TRBJ2-7
ASGRNLYEQY
>TRBV6-2/TRBV6-3|TRBJ2-5
ASSQERSRQETQY
>TRBV5-1|TRBJ1-1
ASSYRGRGLDTEAF
>TRBV7-9|TRBJ1-5
ASSLHNQPQH
>TRBV5-4|TRBJ2-5
ASTSTSGAETQY
>TRBV4-2|TRBJ1-1
ASSQESGGTEAF
>TRBV12-3/TRBV12-4|TRBJ1-5
ASSLRGISNQPQH
>TRBV12-3/TRBV12-4|TRBJ2-5
ASSSTASQETQY
>TRBV3-1|TRBJ2-1
ASSQGHPRNEQF
>TRBV6-5|TRBJ1-1
ASSYSGSGSAF
>TRBV9|TRBJ2-5
ASSASGGGLETQY
>TRBV5-4|TRBJ2-3
ASSTTPDTDTQY
>TRBV24-1|TRBJ1-5
ATSDFGSLGPQH
>TRBV7-9|TRBJ1-6
ASSLRAGGAGSPLH
>TRBV9|TRBJ2-2
ASRGVSGGELF
>TRBV4-3|TRBJ2-7
ASSLNPGGGSSYEQY
>TRBV12-3/TRBV12-4|TRBJ1-4
ASSSTGGNEKLF
>TRBV7-2|TRBJ2-1
ASSLSEASGGYNEQF